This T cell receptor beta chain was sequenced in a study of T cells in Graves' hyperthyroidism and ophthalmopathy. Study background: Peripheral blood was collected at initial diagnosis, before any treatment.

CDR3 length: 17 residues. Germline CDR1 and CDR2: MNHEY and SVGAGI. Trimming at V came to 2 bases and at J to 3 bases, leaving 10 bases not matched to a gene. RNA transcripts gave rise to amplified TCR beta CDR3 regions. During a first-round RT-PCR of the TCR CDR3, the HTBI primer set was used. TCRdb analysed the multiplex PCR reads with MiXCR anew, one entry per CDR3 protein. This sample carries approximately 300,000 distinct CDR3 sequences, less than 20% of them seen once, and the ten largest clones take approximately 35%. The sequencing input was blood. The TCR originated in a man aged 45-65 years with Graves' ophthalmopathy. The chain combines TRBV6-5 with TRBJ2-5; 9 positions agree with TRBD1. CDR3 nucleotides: TGTGCCAGCAGTTACCCGGGACAGGGCACAGCCAAAGAGACCCAGTACTTC. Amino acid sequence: CASSYPGQGTAKETQYF.